The 25 T cell receptor beta chains reported below all come from one sample, sequenced in a study of blood T cells in healthy people across ages. PCR was performed a second time for 7 to 11 cycles using a sample-barcoded 5' primer and a J-beta primer mix. Each CDR3 protein is one row after TCRdb ran MiXCR on the 5' RACE reads. This repertoire shows hundreds of thousands of distinct CDR3 sequences, 58% found once; its top ten account for around 20%. Specimen: blood. Source of these receptors: a man aged 30-40 years in good health.

CDR3 sequence reads: CASGDYRTDTQYF. The CDR3, as DNA: TGTGCCAGCGGCGACTATCGCACAGATACGCAGTATTTT. The chain couples TRBV2 to TRBJ2-3, with D perhaps matching TRBD2 (5 bases). The germline CDR1 and CDR2 sequences are SNHLY and FYNNEI. The CDR3 has 13 residues. The V end lost 8 bases, the J end lost 1 base, and 10 bases lay between the germline ends. The complete variable domain, with remaining parts taken from reference TRBV2 and TRBJ2-3, reads EPEVTQTPSHQVTQMGQEVILRCVPISNHLYFYWYRQILGQKVEFLVSFYNNEISEKSEIFDDQFSVERPDGSNFTLKIRSTKLEDSAMYFCASGDYRTDTQYFGPGTRLTVL.

The gene calls are TRBV2 and TRBJ2-4, with TRBD2 identical over 9 bases. The DNA end lines up better with TRBJ2-7; the J call may be wrong. CDR1 is SNHLY and CDR2 is FYNNEI in the germline V gene. The CDR3 runs 18 residues. As DNA, the CDR3 is TGTGCCAGCAGTGAGTTACTCGCGGGAGGGCCCCTTGACTACGAGCAGTACTTC. It encodes CASSELLAGGPLDYEQYF.

The chain has TRBV7-3 and TRBJ1-6, with 9 bases aligning to TRBD1. Germline-derived CDR1 and CDR2 are SGHTA and FQGTGA. The V segment lost 5 bases and the J segment 7 bases; nucleotides outside the gene matches: 3. This CDR3 is 14 amino acids long. The CDR3 DNA reads as TGTGCCAGCAGCGCGGGACAGGGAAATTCACCCCTCCACTTT. Translating it yields CASSAGQGNSPLHF.

This clonotype was observed a handful of times. The chain is built from TRBV29-1 and TRBJ2-5; tentative D call: TRBD1 (6 bases). V dropped 5 bases and J dropped 3 bases, with 10 bases sitting between them. This CDR3 region has 12 residues. Germline assignment: CDR1 SQVTM and CDR2 ANQGSEA. CDR3 sequence (DNA): TGCAGCGTTCGGACAGTCAAAGAGACCCAGTACTTC. Protein: CSVRTVKETQYF.

This clonotype was counted a few times. The J gene is TRBJ2-2, the V gene TRBV4-3; 10 nucleotides align to TRBD1. This CDR3 has 16 amino acids. In germline, CDR1 is LGHNA, CDR2 YSLEER. V lost 2 bases to trimming and J lost 4 bases; unmatched junction nucleotides: 4. CDR3 sequence (DNA): TGCGCCAGCAGCCAATTCCGGGACAGGGGCACCGGGGAGCTGTTTTTT. Its protein is CASSQFRDRGTGELFF.

This chain uses TRBV3-1 with TRBJ2-5, with TRBD1 matching 7 bases. The germline V gene encodes CDR1 LGHDT and CDR2 YNNKEL (reference sequence). The length of the CDR3 is 16 residues. The J segment lost 1 base and the V segment lost 6 bases, leaving 11 bases of the junction unmatched. In nucleotides, the CDR3 is TGTGCCAGCAGTACGAGGAGACAGGGCGTCCAAGAGACCCAGTACTTC. Its translation: CASSTRRQGVQETQYF.

This chain connects TRBV20-1 to TRBJ1-1; D gene ambiguous. The CDR3 is 16 amino acids. V was cut by 1 base and J by 3 bases, with 18 bases left in between. Germline CDR1 is DFQATT and CDR2 is SNEGSKA (reference sequence). The CDR3 is CSARGGGEGAHTEAFF. The CDR3 DNA follows: TGCAGTGCTAGAGGGGGAGGCGAGGGCGCGCACACTGAAGCTTTCTTT.

The table lists this clonotype with a few counts. The rearrangement uses TRBV6-1 and TRBJ2-3; D not resolved. CDR1 is MNHNS and CDR2 is SASEGT in the germline V gene. The CDR3 consists of 14 residues. Trimming removed 2 bases at V and 2 bases at J, with 8 bases between. Written as DNA, the CDR3 is TGTGCCAGCAGTGAACTCCATTCCACAGATACGCAGTATTTT. It translates to CASSELHSTDTQYF.

The rearrangement links TRBV3-1 to TRBJ1-2; 8 bases map to TRBD1. From germline, CDR1 is LGHDT and CDR2 YNNKEL (reference sequence). The ends lost 4 bases at V and 7 bases at J; junction bases unmatched: 5. The CDR3 runs to 13 residues. CDR3 in DNA: TGTGCCAGCAGCCGCAGGGGGCAGAGTGGCTACACCTTC. Protein product: CASSRRGQSGYTF.

The rearrangement joins TRBV7-2 to TRBJ2-1, with 7 bases that match TRBD1. V lost 6 bases to trimming and J lost 6 bases; unmatched junction nucleotides: 5. CDR1 and CDR2 from the germline V gene are SGHTA and FQGNSA. This CDR3 spans 13 amino acids. The CDR3: CASRRTGVNEQFF. The CDR3 nucleotides are TGTGCCAGCAGACGAACAGGGGTCAATGAGCAGTTCTTC. Looking up the rest from reference TRBV7-2 and TRBJ2-1 gives the full variable domain: GAGVSQSPSNKVTEKGKDVELRCDPISGHTALYWYRQSLGQGLEFLIYFQGNSAPDKSGLPSDRFSAERTGGSVSTLTIQRTQQEDSAVYLCASRRTGVNEQFFGPGTRLTVL.

The chain couples TRBV15 to TRBJ1-5; perhaps TRBD1 as D (5 bases). This CDR3 has 14 amino acids. V was cut by 6 bases and J by 5 bases, with 14 bases left in between. Germline-derived CDR1 and CDR2 are LNHNV and YYDKDF (reference sequence). The CDR3 protein is CATSSYLGDQPQHF. CDR3 DNA sequence: TGTGCCACCAGTAGCTACTTGGGGGATCAGCCCCAGCATTTT.

This chain uses TRBV3-1 with TRBJ2-7; D unclear. Germline CDR1 reads LGHDT; CDR2 reads YNNKEL (reference sequence). CDR3 length: 16 amino acids. Trimming stripped 1 base from V and 0 bases from J, with 13 bases between. The CDR3 nucleotides are TGTGCCAGCAGCCAAGGCGAGGCTACCGACTCCTACGAGCAGTACTTC. It translates to CASSQGEATDSYEQYF.

The chain links TRBV7-8 to TRBJ2-5, with a weak D call TRBD2 (6 bases). V was shortened by 6 bases and J by 6 bases, with 26 bases between the two germline ends. CDR1 is SGHVS, CDR2 FQNEAQ, per germline. The CDR3 length is 17 residues. CDR3: CASRLDFTLGGGKTQYF. Written as DNA, the CDR3 is TGTGCCAGCAGACTAGATTTCACCTTAGGCGGAGGGAAGACCCAGTACTTC.

This clonotype was observed a handful of times. The CDR3 here is CASSEWYRETQYF. For the CDR3, the DNA is TGTGCCAGCAGTGAATGGTACCGGGAGACCCAGTACTTC. The genes are TRBV2 and TRBJ2-5; D uncertain. This CDR3 region has 13 residues. V was trimmed by 2 bases and J by 5 bases, leaving 9 bases between them. The germline gives CDR1 SNHLY, CDR2 FYNNEI.

V and J are TRBV7-3 and TRBJ2-2; D uncertain. The germline CDR1 and CDR2 sequences are SGHTA and FQGTGA. V lost 10 bases to trimming and J lost 5 bases, with 5 bases between them. The CDR3 extends over 10 amino acids. The CDR3 is CATMTGELFF. Written as DNA, the CDR3 is TGTGCCACCATGACCGGGGAGCTGTTTTTT.

The chain joins TRBV29-1 to TRBJ2-1; 8 bases map to TRBD2. The CDR3 spans 16 residues. CDR1 is SQVTM and CDR2 is ANQGSEA in the germline V gene. Germline trimming cut 4 bases from V and 7 bases from J; bases unmatched to any gene: 15. The DNA of the CDR3 is TGCAGCGTTGCATCCTCGGGGCGGGAGGTAGGGAATGAGCAGTTCTTC. Amino acid sequence: CSVASSGREVGNEQFF.

This CDR3 reads CASSFVDNEQFF. CDR3 DNA sequence: TGTGCCAGCAGCTTCGTTGACAATGAGCAGTTCTTC. The V gene is TRBV7-2, the J gene TRBJ2-1; the D is unclear. Between the trimmed V and J ends, which lost 3 bases and 5 bases, there was a span of 5 bases. This CDR3 spans 12 amino acids. In germline, CDR1 is SGHTA, CDR2 FQGNSA.

This clonotype turned up a few times. This chain joins TRBV5-1 and TRBJ2-5; D is ambiguous. In germline, CDR1 is SGHRS, CDR2 YFSETQ. The V and J ends lost 2 bases and 5 bases respectively, with 13 bases between them. CDR3 length equals 14 residues. CDR3 DNA sequence: TGCGCCAGCAGCTTCTCCCCGCGTCAGGAGACCCAGTACTTC. This sequence encodes CASSFSPRQETQYF.

The gene calls are TRBV7-2 and TRBJ2-1, with a weak D call TRBD2 (6 bases). Germline CDR1 and CDR2: SGHTA and FQGNSA. Between the trimmed V and J ends, which lost 6 bases and 6 bases, there was a span of 18 bases. The CDR3 is 15 residues long. The CDR3 here is CASSLFGTGGNEQFF. In DNA form, the CDR3 reads TGTGCCAGCAGTTTATTCGGGACTGGAGGCAATGAGCAGTTCTTC.

This clonotype was detected only a few times. This chain uses TRBV3-1 with TRBJ2-1, with D unclear. CDR1 is LGHDT, CDR2 YNNKEL, per germline (reference sequence). V gave up 3 bases and J gave up 10 bases, with 13 bases separating them. The CDR3 loop spans 13 amino acids. CDR3 sequence: CASSQVEWKEQFF. CDR3 bases: TGTGCCAGCAGCCAGGTCGAGTGGAAGGAGCAGTTCTTC.

The chain links TRBV7-6 to TRBJ2-5; D ambiguous. Germline lookup yields CDR1 SGHVS and CDR2 FNYEAQ. With 5 bases removed from V and 0 bases from J, the gap between germline ends came to 16 bases. The CDR3 spans 16 residues. The CDR3, as DNA: TGTGCCAGCAGCCCTACCCCCCGTGGAGACCAAGAGACCCAGTACTTC. It yields the protein CASSPTPRGDQETQYF.

The chain recombines TRBV20-1 with TRBJ2-1; TRBD2 agrees at 8 bases. J gave up 7 bases and V 7 bases, and 9 bases lay outside the gene matches. Germline V gene lookup returns CDR1 DFQATT and CDR2 SNEGSKA (reference sequence). The CDR3 is 13 amino acids. The CDR3: CSVILSGTNEQFF. The CDR3 DNA reads TGCAGTGTAATCCTTAGCGGGACTAATGAGCAGTTCTTC.

The chain joins TRBV5-1 to TRBJ1-4; maybe TRBD1 (5 bases). Per germline, CDR1 SGHRS and CDR2 YFSETQ. The CDR3 totals 16 residues. The V and J ends lost 0 bases and 6 bases respectively, with 15 bases between them. In nucleotides, the CDR3 is TGCGCCAGCAGCTTGGACTATGCAGGGATTCATGAAAAACTGTTTTTT. Translating it yields CASSLDYAGIHEKLFF.

CDR3 loop: CSATSSTQYF. The CDR3 DNA follows: TGCAGTGCTACAAGTAGTACGCAGTACTTC. The V call is TRBV20-1, the J call TRBJ2-5, with D hard to call. Trimming removed 4 bases from V and 11 bases from J, with 11 bases in between. Germline V gene lookup returns CDR1 DFQATT and CDR2 SNEGSKA (reference sequence). This CDR3 is 10 amino acids long.

On this clonotype itself: A read error may account for a junction end that differs from germline. The V gene is TRBV30, the J gene TRBJ1-2, with 8 bases lining up with TRBD1. Germline lookup yields CDR1 GTSNPN and CDR2 SVGIG (reference sequence). CDR3 length equals 16 residues. CDR3 DNA sequence: TGCGCCTGGAACAAGGACAGGGAGGGGGCTAACTATGGCTACACCTTC. Translating it yields CAWNKDREGANYGYTF.